Following are 26 T cell receptor beta chains from one sample sequenced in a study of shared clonotypes between healthy human individuals. TCRdb's copy holds only in-frame clones and misses some; the assay was immunoSEQ multiplex PCR. In the table there are approximately 2.5 million clones, roughly 92% of which are singletons. What was sequenced was naive CD4+ T cells sorted from blood. The subset denotes: CD45RA+ positively selected. Every receptor here comes from a man aged 18 to 30 in good health.

The chain carries TRBV7-6 and TRBJ2-5, with unresolved D. Trimming shortened V by 1 base and J by 5 bases, and 8 bases separated the two germline ends. This CDR3 has 13 residues. CDR1 is SGHVS and CDR2 is FNYEAQ in the germline V gene. Here the CDR3 reads CASSLGPRETQYF. DNA of the CDR3: TGTGCCAGCAGCTTAGGTCCCAGGGAGACCCAGTACTTC.

The chain joins TRBV7-9 to TRBJ2-2; no firm D call. There are 13 residues in the CDR3. The V end lost 7 bases, the J end lost 5 bases, and 11 bases lay between the germline ends. Germline V gene sequence: CDR1 SEHNR, CDR2 FQNEAQ (reference sequence). This chain's CDR3 is CASISDWTGELFF. The CDR3 DNA is TGTGCCAGCATCTCAGACTGGACCGGGGAGCTGTTTTTT.

This chain links TRBV4-3 with TRBJ2-1; weak D call: TRBD2 (5 bases). V dropped 1 base and J dropped 8 bases, with 27 bases sitting between them. CDR1 is LGHNA, CDR2 YSLEER, per germline. This CDR3 region has 19 residues. CDR3 DNA sequence: TGCGCCAGCAGCCAAGGATACCTCACTCAGCGGCACCCTATCGATGAGCAGTTCTTC. This gives the protein CASSQGYLTQRHPIDEQFF.

V gene TRBV4-1 combines with J gene TRBJ1-1, with unresolved D. The germline V gene has CDR1 MGHRA and CDR2 YSYEKL. The CDR3 spans 17 residues. V dropped 7 bases and J dropped 3 bases, with 24 bases sitting between them. In DNA, the CDR3 is TGCGCCAGCACCACACCCGGGGTCCGCCCCGGGGACACTGAAGCTTTCTTT. As protein: CASTTPGVRPGDTEAFF.

J is TRBJ2-5 and V is TRBV4-1; D ambiguous. The germline CDR1 and CDR2 sequences are MGHRA and YSYEKL. The CDR3 runs to 12 residues. V was clipped by 4 bases and J by 3 bases, with 6 bases between them. This chain's CDR3 is CASSPLKETQYF. In nucleotides, the CDR3 is TGCGCCAGCAGCCCCTTAAAAGAGACCCAGTACTTC.

J is TRBJ1-4 and V is TRBV2; possibly TRBD1 for D (6 bases). The CDR3 has 14 amino acids. Germline V gene data show CDR1 as SNHLY and CDR2 as FYNNEI. The germline V and J ends were trimmed by 8 bases and 8 bases, with 18 bases remaining between them. The CDR3 reads CASSLGGPEEKLFF. CDR3 coding DNA: TGTGCCAGCTCCCTCGGGGGCCCCGAGGAAAAACTGTTTTTT.

This clone was recorded a few times. The gene calls are TRBV9 and TRBJ1-3, with D possibly matching TRBD1 (5 bases). Germline V gives CDR1 SGDLS, CDR2 YYNGEE. The V gene lost 0 bases and the J gene lost 7 bases, with 11 bases spanning the gap. The CDR3 loop spans 14 amino acids. CDR3 sequence (DNA): TGTGCCAGCAGCGTAGGGGGGAGGTGGAACACCATATATTTT. It yields the protein CASSVGGRWNTIYF. Full variable domain (missing parts from reference TRBV9 and TRBJ1-3): DSGVTQTPKHLITATGQRVTLRCSPRSGDLSVYWYQQSLDQGLQFLIQYYNGEERAKGNILERFSAQQFPDLHSELNLSSLELGDSALYFCASSVGGRWNTIYFGEGSWLTVV.

This chain links TRBV7-8 with TRBJ2-7; D unresolved. The CDR3 consists of 11 residues. Deletions cut 5 bases from V and 6 bases from J, with 8 bases between. Germline V CDR1 and CDR2: SGHVS, FQNEAQ. The CDR3 reads CASSPRLEQYF. CDR3 bases: TGTGCCAGCAGCCCCCGACTCGAGCAGTACTTC.

The V and J genes are TRBV7-9 and TRBJ2-3; 7 nucleotides align to TRBD2. Germline V gene data show CDR1 as SEHNR and CDR2 as FQNEAQ (reference sequence). V lost 6 bases and J lost 0; bases outside the gene matches: 6. The CDR3 has 15 amino acids. The CDR3 loop reads CASSLLASSTDTQYF. The CDR3 DNA reads as TGTGCCAGCAGTCTACTAGCGTCTAGCACAGATACGCAGTATTTT.

Of note for this clone: Additional DNA sequences in this sample encode the identical CDR3. The chain employs TRBV6-1 and TRBJ1-5; 7 nucleotides match TRBD1. Trimming at V came to 2 bases and at J to 6 bases, leaving 4 bases not matched to a gene. Germline CDR1 and CDR2: MNHNS and SASEGT. CDR3 size: 14 residues. CDR3 loop: CASSEQGVSQPQHF. The CDR3 DNA reads as TGTGCCAGCAGTGAACAGGGGGTAAGTCAGCCCCAGCATTTT.

The J gene is TRBJ2-3, the V gene TRBV23-1; D possibly matches TRBD1 or TRBD2 (6 bases each). TRBV23-1 is reported as an ORF; its role is uncertain. The CDR3 loop spans 16 amino acids. Deletions cut 3 bases from V and 2 bases from J, with 15 bases between. The CDR3 coding sequence is TGCGCCAGCAGTCATTGGCAGGGGACTGACACAGATACGCAGTATTTT. Translated, it gives CASSHWQGTDTDTQYF.

Regarding this clone: Other DNA sequences of this sample code for an identical CDR3. The rearrangement uses TRBV7-2 and TRBJ2-7; D is perhaps TRBD1 (6 bases). Looked up from germline, CDR1 is SGHTA and CDR2 is FQGNSA. Trimming removed 4 bases from V and 4 bases from J, with 8 bases in between. The CDR3 loop spans 12 amino acids. Here the CDR3 reads CASSSQGYEQYF. CDR3 in DNA: TGTGCCAGCAGCTCTCAGGGGTACGAGCAGTACTTC. The whole variable domain, remainder taken from reference TRBV7-2 and TRBJ2-7, is GAGVSQSPSNKVTEKGKDVELRCDPISGHTALYWYRQSLGQGLEFLIYFQGNSAPDKSGLPSDRFSAERTGGSVSTLTIQRTQQEDSAVYLCASSSQGYEQYFGPGTRLTVT.

The V gene is TRBV5-4, the J gene TRBJ2-7; 7 nucleotides agree with TRBD1. The CDR3 is 14 amino acids. The V segment lost 4 bases and the J segment 2 bases; nucleotides outside the gene matches: 6. CDR1 and CDR2 from the germline V gene are SGHNT and YYREEE (reference sequence). The chain's CDR3 is CASSTGTETYEQYF. DNA for the CDR3: TGTGCCAGCAGCACCGGGACAGAAACCTACGAGCAGTACTTC.

On this clone itself: The sample carries other DNA sequences with the same CDR3. V usage is TRBV6-5 and J usage is TRBJ2-3, with D uncertain. CDR1 is MNHEY and CDR2 is SVGAGI in the germline V gene. The CDR3 consists of 12 residues. V gave up 5 bases and J gave up 1 base, with 4 bases separating them. The CDR3 region is CASSQGTDTQYF. CDR3 nucleotides: TGTGCCAGCAGTCAAGGCACAGATACGCAGTATTTT.

V is TRBV5-1 and J is TRBJ2-2; 10 bases fit TRBD1. J gave up 5 bases and V 4 bases, and 5 bases lay outside the gene matches. The length of the CDR3 is 15 residues. From germline, CDR1 is SGHRS and CDR2 YFSETQ. The CDR3 here is CASSRDRGETGELFF. CDR3 coding DNA: TGCGCCAGCAGCAGGGACAGGGGTGAAACCGGGGAGCTGTTTTTT.

The V gene is TRBV12-5, the J gene TRBJ2-2; D unresolved. This CDR3 is 15 amino acids long. Germline V gene data show CDR1 as LGHNT and CDR2 as FRNRAP. Trimming shortened V by 1 base and J by 7 bases, and 13 bases separated the two germline ends. CDR3 DNA sequence: TGTGCTAGTGGTTTGGGTCTCGGTGGCTTCGGGGAGCTGTTTTTT. As protein: CASGLGLGGFGELFF.

V gene TRBV9 combines with J gene TRBJ2-1; 8 bases are a match to TRBD1. The CDR3 runs to 14 residues. V lost 3 bases and J lost 1; bases outside the gene matches: 0. Germline values: CDR1 SGDLS, CDR2 YYNGEE. CDR3 amino acids: CASSGQGSYNEQFF. DNA for the CDR3: TGTGCCAGCAGCGGACAGGGGTCCTACAATGAGCAGTTCTTC. Filled out from reference TRBV9 and TRBJ2-1, the complete variable domain reads DSGVTQTPKHLITATGQRVTLRCSPRSGDLSVYWYQQSLDQGLQFLIQYYNGEERAKGNILERFSAQQFPDLHSELNLSSLELGDSALYFCASSGQGSYNEQFFGPGTRLTVL.

In DNA, the CDR3 is TGCAGCGTCGCCCCAGGTGGGGGGCGAAATCAGCCCCAGCATTTT. Encoded protein: CSVAPGGGRNQPQHF. The chain carries TRBV29-1 and TRBJ1-5; a possible D gene is TRBD1 (6 bases). The length of the CDR3 is 15 residues. Per germline, CDR1 SQVTM and CDR2 ANQGSEA. With 6 bases removed from V and 4 bases from J, the gap between germline ends came to 19 bases.

This clone appeared a few times. The chain uses TRBV30 and TRBJ1-5, with D possibly TRBD1 on 5 matching bases. CDR3 length: 17 amino acids. The V end was cut by 5 bases, the J end by 2 bases, with 22 bases between. In germline, CDR1 is GTSNPN, CDR2 SVGIG (reference sequence). The CDR3 nucleotides are TGTGCCTGGGGCCACCGAATGACGGGGGGTGGCAATCAGCCCCAGCATTTT. Its translation: CAWGHRMTGGGNQPQHF. The full variable domain, in which reference TRBV30 and TRBJ1-5 provide the parts outside the CDR3, is SQTIHQWPATLVQPVGSPLSLECTVEGTSNPNLYWYRQAAGRGLQLLFYSVGIGQISSEVPQNLSASRPQDRQFILSSKKLLLSDSGFYLCAWGHRMTGGGNQPQHFGDGTRLSIL.

J is TRBJ2-3 and V is TRBV7-2; TRBD2 aligns across 11 bases. CDR3 size: 16 residues. Per the germline V gene, CDR1 is SGHTA and CDR2 is FQGNSA. V gave up 2 bases and J gave up 9 bases; unmatched junction bases: 10. The CDR3 DNA reads TGTGCCAGCAGCTTAACGCTAGCGGGAGGATTGGGGACGCAGTATTTT. Encoded protein: CASSLTLAGGLGTQYF.

The chain recombines TRBV4-2 with TRBJ2-1; a possible D gene is TRBD1 (5 bases). V dropped 8 bases and J dropped 9 bases, with 17 bases sitting between them. Germline loops: CDR1 LGHNA, CDR2 YNFKEQ. The CDR3 is 13 amino acids. DNA for the CDR3: TGTGCCAGCCATGGCGCCCTGGGGCCTGAGCAGTTCTTC. Encoded protein: CASHGALGPEQFF.

For this clone: Other nucleotide sequences in the sample specify the same CDR3. V gene TRBV5-6 combines with J gene TRBJ2-3; maybe TRBD2 (7 bases). The ends were cut back, 4 bases at V and 3 bases at J, with 15 bases in the middle. Germline lookup yields CDR1 SGHDT and CDR2 YYEEEE. CDR3 length: 15 residues. In nucleotides, the CDR3 is TGTGCCAGCAGCCCTACAGGGAGGGGGACAGATACGCAGTATTTT. Amino acids: CASSPTGRGTDTQYF.

Concerning this clone itself: This sample also contains other DNA sequences that code for the same CDR3. The CDR3 DNA reads as TGTGCCAGCAGTGATCTCGGGGGGAATCAGCCCCAGCATTTT. Translation gives CASSDLGGNQPQHF. The chain carries TRBV6-1 and TRBJ1-5, with TRBD1 as a possible D gene (5 bases). Germline-derived CDR1 and CDR2 are MNHNS and SASEGT. Deletions cut 3 bases from V and 4 bases from J, with 10 bases between. CDR3 length: 14 amino acids.

The chain carries TRBV20-1 and TRBJ2-3, with no clear D. The CDR3 loop spans 11 amino acids. The germline CDR1 and CDR2 sequences are DFQATT and SNEGSKA (reference sequence). V gave up 4 bases and J gave up 0 bases, with 2 bases separating them. The CDR3 sequence is CSATSTDTQYF. Here the CDR3 DNA reads TGCAGTGCTACTAGCACAGATACGCAGTATTTT.

The V gene is TRBV5-1, the J gene TRBJ1-4; no definite D call. There are 13 residues in the CDR3. Trimming removed 7 bases at V and 7 bases at J, with 14 bases between. Per the germline V gene, CDR1 is SGHRS and CDR2 is YFSETQ. This CDR3 is CASASGGGEKLFF. CDR3 in DNA: TGCGCCAGCGCATCGGGAGGCGGTGAAAAACTGTTTTTT.

The chain couples TRBV6-5 to TRBJ1-5; no definite D call. The germline gives CDR1 MNHEY, CDR2 SVGAGI. V lost 6 bases and J 7 bases, leaving 10 bases between the germline ends. The length of the CDR3 is 12 residues. The CDR3, as DNA: TGTGCCAGCAGAAACCTCGAACAGCCCCAGCATTTT. Its translation is CASRNLEQPQHF.